The TCR beta chain described here comes from a study of graft-versus-host responses after intestinal transplantation. On the study more broadly: Multivisceral, liver-intestinal, or isolated intestinal transplants were given to recipients. Every recipient underwent anti-thymocyte globulin induction, then tacrolimus and steroids for roughly 3 years.

The assay was immunoSEQ multiplex PCR, and TCRdb's table has in-frame clones only and misses some. The data contain 29,000 or so clones, around four fifths of them seen just once; the ten biggest clones take up under 3.5%. Intraepithelial and lamina propria lymphocytes were freed from processed graft tissue. The study, taken as a whole, reports: Early post-transplant HvG declines showed an association with peak circulating GvH clone levels. GvH clones detected in recipient marrow included some appearing first in ileum or blood.

CDR1 is KGHSH and CDR2 is LQKENI in the germline V gene. CDR3 length equals 13 residues. Trimming pared 2 bases from V and 5 bases from J, leaving 6 bases between. This clone showed up just once. Its specificity is not known. The receptor was derived from a human patient who received an intestinal transplant, so some T cells may come from the graft donor. The sequenced sample was ileum tissue, obtained 98 days after intestinal transplantation. The rearrangement links TRBV18 to TRBJ1-4, with unresolved D. The CDR3 DNA is TGTGCCAGCTCACCAGAGGTAAATGAAAAACTGTTTTTT. The encoded protein is CASSPEVNEKLFF.